The rows below give T cell receptor beta chains drawn from one sample of a study of tumor-infiltrating lymphocytes in localized non-small cell lung cancer. The method was immunoSEQ multiplex PCR; TCRdb's version includes in-frame clones alone and lacks a portion of them. The sample has around 10,000 clones; approximately 75% are singletons. Sequencing input: lung tumor tissue. The receptor set was obtained from a human donor with non-small cell lung cancer. The CDR3 runs from the conserved cysteine through the conserved F or W. The D gene is left open where the match is weak. Expanded clones get a size class; other rows say once, few or many, or leave the size out.

NA	TRBJ2-2	NA	TRBV7-3	TGTGCCAGCAGCTTAGAGGCCGCCGGGGAGCTGTTTTTT	CASSLEAAGELFF
NA	TRBJ2-7	NA	TRBV5-1	TGCGCCAGCAGCCCGACACCTCATAGCTCCTACGAGCAGTACTTC	CASSPTPHSSYEQYF
NA	TRBJ1-2	NA	TRBV28	TGTGCCAGCAGTTTAAACTGGAGGGGCAACTATGGCTACACCTTC	CASSLNWRGNYGYTF
TRBD1	TRBJ2-3	medium-sized	TRBV7-9	TGTGCCAGCAGCTTAAGACAGGGTGAGCCCACAGATACGCAGTATTTT	CASSLRQGEPTDTQYF
NA	TRBJ2-7	few	TRBV2	TGTGCCAGCAGTGAATGGGTCGGAAATGAGCAGTACTTC	CASSEWVGNEQYF
NA	TRBJ1-4	NA	TRBV9	TGTGCCAGCAGCGCCGCCGTTGATGAAAAACTGTTTTTT	CASSAAVDEKLFF
NA	TRBJ2-7	NA	TRBV4-2	TGTGCCAGCAGCCAAACCGACAGCTCTGGAACCTACGAGCAGTACTTC	CASSQTDSSGTYEQYF
NA	TRBJ2-3	NA	TRBV9	TGTGCCAGCAGCGTACGCGGATATAGCACAGATACGCAGTATTTT	CASSVRGYSTDTQYF
NA	TRBJ2-1	once	TRBV15	TGTGCCACTCGGGACGGCGGATACAATGAGCAGTTCTTC	CATRDGGYNEQFF
TRBD2	TRBJ2-7	NA	TRBV7-9	TGTGCCAGCAGCTTTTCGGGAGGGACCTCCTACGAGCAGTACTTC	CASSFSGGTSYEQYF
TRBD2	TRBJ2-4	NA	TRBV30	TGTGCCTGGAGTTTCCGGACTAGCGGGGGGGCGGGCATTCAGTACTTC	CAWSFRTSGGAGIQYF
NA	TRBJ2-7	NA	TRBV7-9	TGTGCCAGCAGCCCGGGGTACGAGCAGTACTTC	CASSPGYEQYF
NA	TRBJ1-4	NA	TRBV11-2	TGTGCCAGCAGCTTGGGGCAGGGGATTAATGAAAAACTGTTTTTT	CASSLGQGINEKLFF
NA	TRBJ2-7	NA	TRBV7-2	TGTGCCAGCAGCTTACTTAACCACGAGCAGTACTTC	CASSLLNHEQYF
NA	TRBJ2-3	NA	TRBV7-3	TGTGCCAGCAGCCGCTCTAGCACAGATACGCAGTATTTT	CASSRSSTDTQYF
TRBD1	TRBJ2-7	NA	TRBV11-2	TGTGCCACCACGACAGGGCGATCATACGAGCAGTACTTC	CATTTGRSYEQYF
TRBD2	TRBJ2-4	NA	TRBV7-2	TGTGCCAGCAGCTTAGCTTCCGGGGAGGGGAACATTCAGTACTTC	CASSLASGEGNIQYF
NA	TRBJ1-1	NA	TRBV6-6	TGTGCCAGCAGTTTTGAGAAGAACACTGAAGCTTTCTTT	CASSFEKNTEAFF
TRBD1	TRBJ2-7	NA	TRBV6-1	TGTGCCAGCAGTGTTCTATCTCCCGGGACAGGGGGCGAGCAGTACTTC	CASSVLSPGTGGEQYF
NA	TRBJ1-1	NA	TRBV4-1	TGCGCCAGCAGCCAAGACCCGATGAACACTGAAGCTTTCTTT	CASSQDPMNTEAFF
NA	TRBJ2-7	NA	TRBV18	TGTGCCAGCTCACCAGCAGCCAGTTACGAGCAGTACTTC	CASSPAASYEQYF
NA	TRBJ1-1	NA	TRBV7-6	TGTGCCAGCAGCCCCAACCGACAGGCTGAAGCTTTCTTT	CASSPNRQAEAFF
NA	TRBJ2-5	NA	TRBV28	TGTGCCAGCAAAGGAGGGGCCCAGTACTTC	CASKGGAQYF
TRBD2	TRBJ2-5	NA	TRBV5-4	TGTGCCAGCAGCTTGTGGGTTTCTAGCGGGGCGCAAGAGACCCAGTACTTC	CASSLWVSSGAQETQYF
TRBD1	TRBJ1-1	NA	TRBV13	TGTGCCAGCAGCTTTAGGGGGCAGAACACTGAAGCTTTCTTT	CASSFRGQNTEAFF
TRBD1	TRBJ2-7	few	TRBV7-8	TGTGCCAGCAGCTTTACCAGGGGGAGCTCCTACGAGCAGTACTTC	CASSFTRGSSYEQYF
NA	TRBJ1-1	NA	TRBV14	TGTGCCAGCAGCCAAGATATCACGGAAAACACTGAAGCTTTCTTT	CASSQDITENTEAFF
NA	TRBJ2-2	NA	TRBV10-3	TGTGCCATCAGTGAGTCAGGAGCGGGTCGCGGCACCGGGGAGCTGTTTTTT	CAISESGAGRGTGELFF
NA	TRBJ1-1	NA	TRBV6-5	TGTGCCAGCAGTTACGAGGGGTGGAACACTGAAGCTTTCTTT	CASSYEGWNTEAFF
NA	TRBJ2-7	few	TRBV6-6	TGTGCCAGCAGTAGGAGGGGGGAGAGCTCCTACGAGCAGTACTTC	CASSRRGESSYEQYF
NA	TRBJ2-7	few	TRBV5-1	TGCGCCAGCAGCTTGTGGCCGGGAGAAAGGTCCTACGAGCAGTACTTC	CASSLWPGERSYEQYF
NA	TRBJ2-7	NA	TRBV5-4	TGTGCCAGCAGCCCAGCGACTAGTATATACGAGCAGTACTTC	CASSPATSIYEQYF
NA	TRBJ1-1	NA	TRBV21-1	TGTGCCAGCAGTCGGGTGGTACTACACAATCGCACTGAAGCTTTCTTT	CASSRVVLHNRTEAFF
NA	TRBJ2-7	few	TRBV9	TGTGCCAGCAGCGACCAGCCGAGCTCCTACGAGCAGTACTTC	CASSDQPSSYEQYF
NA	TRBJ2-3	NA	TRBV7-2	TGTGCCAGCAGCTTAGAGGGCAGGGGCACAGATACGCAGTATTTT	CASSLEGRGTDTQYF
NA	TRBJ2-6	few	TRBV20-1	TGCAGTGCTACTGGGGCCAACGTCCTGACTTTC	CSATGANVLTF
NA	TRBJ2-1	NA	TRBV7-9	TGTGCCAGCAGCCGGACCAACAATGAGCAGTTCTTC	CASSRTNNEQFF
NA	TRBJ2-5	NA	TRBV6-5	TGTGCCAGCCCGGCAGCCGGGGAGACCCAGTACTTC	CASPAAGETQYF
NA	TRBJ1-1	NA	TRBV5-1	TGCGCCAGCAGCTTGGCGGGACAAAACACTGAAGCTTTCTTT	CASSLAGQNTEAFF
NA	TRBJ2-3	NA	TRBV7-9	TGTGCCAGCAGCTTAGAAAGCACAGATACGCAGTATTTT	CASSLESTDTQYF
NA	TRBJ2-1	NA	TRBV6-4	TGTGCCAGCAGTGACTGGGTAGGGAACGAGCAGTTCTTC	CASSDWVGNEQFF
NA	TRBJ2-7	NA	TRBV16	TGTGCCAGCAGCCAACCTGGGTCAGGCGAGCAGTACTTC	CASSQPGSGEQYF